The 25 T cell receptor beta chains in this list originate from one sample, sequenced in a study of T-cell reconstitution after alpha-beta-depleted transplantation in children. During its preparation, the TCRbeta library received unique molecular identifiers. TCRdb used MiXCR to reprocess the PCR reads, holding one entry per CDR3 protein. The data hold approximately 1,000,000 distinct CDR3 sequences, with 25% to 30% observed a single time. Sequences were derived from PBMCs, mostly from graft donor cells, sampled 360 days after TCRalphabeta/CD19-depleted stem cell transplant. The receptors shown here come from a boy younger than two who had a stem cell transplant for SCID, so the T cells may come from the graft donor.

V is TRBV11-2 and J is TRBJ2-2, with 7 positions matching TRBD2. The CDR3 is made up of 19 amino acids. Germline V lookup: CDR1 SGHAT, CDR2 FQNNGV. V lost 2 bases and J lost 1; bases outside the gene matches: 13. The CDR3, as DNA: TGTGCCAGCAGCTTATATCTGTGGGGGGGAACCCAGAACACCGGGGAGCTGTTTTTT. Translated: CASSLYLWGGTQNTGELFF. Together with reference TRBV11-2 and TRBJ2-2, the CDR3 gives the full variable domain: EAGVAQSPRYKIIEKRQSVAFWCNPISGHATLYWYQQILGQGPKLLIQFQNNGVVDDSQLPKDRFSAERLKGVDSTLKIQPAKLEDSAVYLCASSLYLWGGTQNTGELFFGEGSRLTVL.

In its sample, this clonotype was seen a few times. The rearrangement joins TRBV21-1 to TRBJ2-5; the table's D gene call, TRBD2, was not cross checked with the DNA. TRBV21-1 is termed a pseudogene. This CDR3 has 17 amino acids. The DNA for the CDR3 is TGTGCCAGCAGCACAAATCCTTCTAGTTTGCGACAAGAGACCCAGTACTTC. It specifies CASSTNPSSLRQETQYF.

The CDR3 DNA reads TGTGCCAGCAGGCGGACAGGGGCTGGAAACACCATATATTTT. Its translation: CASRRTGAGNTIYF. V usage is TRBV7-2 and J usage is TRBJ1-3; TRBD1 agrees at 9 bases. The germline V gene encodes CDR1 SGHTA and CDR2 FQGNSA. CDR3 length equals 14 residues. V lost 6 bases, J lost 2 bases, and 2 bases stayed unmatched. The variable domain in full, with the rest retrieved from reference TRBV7-2 and TRBJ1-3, is GAGVSQSPSNKVTEKGKDVELRCDPISGHTALYWYRQSLGQGLEFLIYFQGNSAPDKSGLPSDRFSAERTGGSVSTLTIQRTQQEDSAVYLCASRRTGAGNTIYFGEGSWLTVV.

J is TRBJ1-2 and V is TRBV6-2 or TRBV6-3, with D maybe TRBD1 (5 bases). CDR1 is MNHEY, CDR2 SVGEGT, per germline. With 6 bases removed from V and 8 bases from J, the gap between germline ends came to 19 bases. This CDR3 region has 14 residues. This chain's CDR3 is CASSSPRVGGGYTF. The CDR3 DNA reads TGTGCCAGCAGCAGCCCCCGTGTGGGGGGAGGCTACACCTTC.

J is TRBJ1-5 and V is TRBV12-3 or TRBV12-4; D is undetermined. The germline V and J ends were trimmed by 7 bases and 3 bases, with 7 bases remaining between them. The CDR3 runs to 12 residues. Written as DNA, the CDR3 is TGTGCCAGCACGGCCGCCAATCAGCCCCAGCATTTT. Amino acids: CASTAANQPQHF.

This chain links TRBV5-1 with TRBJ2-1, with 16 nucleotides matching TRBD2. Trimming at V came to 4 bases and at J to 2 bases, leaving 6 bases not matched to a gene. Germline V lookup: CDR1 SGHRS, CDR2 YFSETQ. The CDR3 has 18 amino acids. The CDR3 reads CASSQGLAGGPAYNEQFF. The CDR3 coding sequence is TGCGCCAGCAGCCAGGGACTAGCGGGGGGGCCGGCCTACAATGAGCAGTTCTTC.

The rearrangement links TRBV21-1 to TRBJ2-7. TRBV21-1 is flagged as a pseudogene. This CDR3 spans 8 amino acids. The CDR3 DNA reads TGTGCCAGCAGCAAAGACCCCTTC. It yields the protein CASSKDPF.

This chain connects TRBV27 to TRBJ2-3; D remains unclear. The V gene's germline CDR1 is MNHEY and CDR2 SMNVEV (reference sequence). Trimming left V 5 bases short and J 5 bases short, with 14 bases between. The length of the CDR3 is 14 residues. Here the CDR3 DNA reads TGTGCCAGCAGTCCCTTACTTCCTCGAGATACGCAGTATTTT. Translated, it gives CASSPLLPRDTQYF.

The CDR3 here is CSAPNGRGPDTQYF. The CDR3 nucleotides read TGCAGTGCTCCTAATGGTAGGGGGCCTGATACGCAGTATTTT. This rearrangement joins TRBV20-1 to TRBJ2-3, with 7 bases lining up with TRBD1. V lost 5 bases, J lost 6 bases, and 11 bases stayed unmatched. The CDR3 runs to 14 residues. The V gene's germline CDR1 is DFQATT and CDR2 SNEGSKA (reference sequence).

The table lists this clonotype with a few counts. The V gene is TRBV7-9, the J gene TRBJ2-3, with D possibly called TRBD1 or TRBD2 (5 bases each). Germline assignment: CDR1 SEHNR and CDR2 FQNEAQ (reference sequence). The V end was cut by 4 bases, the J end by 4 bases, with 18 bases between. The CDR3 consists of 16 residues. The DNA of the CDR3 is TGTGCCAGCAGCTCCTCTGTACTCCAGGGAGCAGATACGCAGTATTTT. This gives the protein CASSSSVLQGADTQYF.

This clonotype showed up just a few times. This chain links TRBV6-2 or TRBV6-3 with TRBJ2-1; D uncertain. Germline lookup yields CDR1 MNHEY and CDR2 SVGEGT. V lost 6 bases and J 1 base, leaving 4 bases between the germline ends. CDR3 length: 12 amino acids. The chain's CDR3 is CASSQSYNEQFF. The CDR3 DNA reads TGTGCCAGCAGCCAGTCCTACAATGAGCAGTTCTTC.

A few counts support this clonotype. The chain has TRBV4-1 and TRBJ1-3; D might be TRBD1 (5 bases). Germline CDR1 and CDR2: MGHRA and YSYEKL. V lost 2 bases, J lost 4 bases, and 15 bases lay in between. The CDR3 totals 16 residues. The CDR3 sequence is CASSQPNDRRGNTIYF. CDR3 in DNA: TGCGCCAGCAGCCAACCTAACGACAGAAGGGGAAACACCATATATTTT.

The genes are TRBV20-1 and TRBJ2-7; 8 bases map to TRBD1. Germline V gene sequence: CDR1 DFQATT, CDR2 SNEGSKA (reference sequence). The junction had 11 bases not matched to a gene; V was cut back by 1 base and J by 6 bases. The CDR3 runs 15 residues. CDR3 in DNA: TGCAGTGCTAGAGTTGCAGGGGGCGCATTTAGCGAGCAGTACTTC. This sequence encodes CSARVAGGAFSEQYF.

This clonotype was counted a few times. V usage is TRBV20-1 and J usage is TRBJ2-5, with TRBD2 identical over 8 bases. Losses at the gene ends were 4 bases for V and 7 bases for J; bases not matched to a gene: 11. The CDR3 length is 14 residues. Germline values: CDR1 DFQATT, CDR2 SNEGSKA (reference sequence). CDR3 residues: CSAIRGGLGGTQYF. The CDR3 region has the DNA TGCAGTGCTATACGGGGGGGCCTTGGGGGGACCCAGTACTTC.

This clonotype showed up just a few times. The chain uses TRBV28 and TRBJ2-3; 14 nucleotides line up with TRBD2. There are 18 residues in the CDR3. CDR1 and CDR2 from the germline V gene are MDHEN and SYDVKM. Trimming cost V 3 bases and J 3 bases; bases outside gene matches: 8. The CDR3 region is CASSFSPGLAGGTDTQYF. DNA for the CDR3: TGTGCCAGCAGTTTTTCTCCAGGACTAGCGGGGGGAACAGATACGCAGTATTTT.

This clonotype turned up a few times. The chain employs TRBV3-1 and TRBJ2-3, with 10 bases identical to TRBD2. The germline gives CDR1 LGHDT, CDR2 YNNKEL (reference sequence). Trimming cost V 4 bases and J 3 bases; bases outside gene matches: 7. The CDR3 runs to 16 residues. The CDR3 DNA reads TGTGCCAGCAGCCGCACCGGGACTAGCGCTACAGATACGCAGTATTTT. It yields the protein CASSRTGTSATDTQYF.

This clonotype was counted between two and nine times. This chain joins TRBV29-1 and TRBJ2-3; D is possibly TRBD2 (5 bases). The CDR3 loop spans 15 amino acids. V lost 5 bases and J 2 bases, leaving 17 bases between the germline ends. From germline, CDR1 is SQVTM and CDR2 ANQGSEA. CDR3 sequence (DNA): TGCAGCGTTTTCGACTACCTCCTCTACACAGATACGCAGTATTTT. Its protein product is CSVFDYLLYTDTQYF.

This chain uses TRBV10-3 with TRBJ2-1, with D tentatively TRBD1 (6 bases). The CDR3 is 14 amino acids. Germline values: CDR1 ENHRY, CDR2 SYGVKD. The V gene lost 10 bases and the J gene lost 1 base, with 14 bases spanning the gap. CDR3 residues: CATTRRGSYNEQFF. CDR3 in DNA: TGTGCCACTACCCGAAGGGGGTCCTACAATGAGCAGTTCTTC.

This clonotype was seen only a few times. This chain joins TRBV5-1 and TRBJ1-4; D gene unclear. Germline CDR1 is SGHRS and CDR2 is YFSETQ. V shed 6 bases and J shed 8 bases, with 23 bases lying between them. The CDR3 is 16 residues long. This CDR3 reads CASTRLEASSWEKLFF. The CDR3 nucleotides are TGCGCCAGCACCCGTTTAGAGGCTTCTTCTTGGGAAAAACTGTTTTTT.

This clonotype is a singleton in its sample. The chain joins TRBV2 to TRBJ1-2; D unclear. With 2 bases removed from V and 5 bases from J, the gap between germline ends came to 9 bases. The germline V gene has CDR1 SNHLY and CDR2 FYNNEI. The CDR3 loop spans 13 amino acids. DNA of the CDR3: TGTGCCAGCAGTGAATGGGCTACTTATGGCTACACCTTC. It translates to CASSEWATYGYTF.

The J gene is TRBJ2-1, the V gene TRBV3-1; the D is unclear. The CDR3 length is 15 residues. The V end was cut by 1 base, the J end by 7 bases, with 14 bases between. Looked up from germline, CDR1 is LGHDT and CDR2 is YNNKEL (reference sequence). The CDR3 loop reads CASSQGNTWGNEQFF. The CDR3 DNA sequence: TGTGCCAGCAGCCAAGGTAATACATGGGGAAATGAGCAGTTCTTC.

This clonotype was detected a few times. J is TRBJ1-1 and V is TRBV5-6; 7 bases agree with TRBD1. The CDR3 is 12 residues long. V trimming: 1 base; J trimming: 9 bases; junction bases outside the gene matches: 3. The V gene's germline CDR1 is SGHDT and CDR2 YYEEEE. CDR3 DNA sequence: TGTGCCAGCAGCTTGAGACAGGGTAAAGCTTTCTTT. This translates into CASSLRQGKAFF.

This clonotype was observed a few times. The junction and the germline gene differ at one end; a read error may be behind it. This sequence joins TRBV19 and TRBJ2-1; TRBD1 matches 9 bases. CDR3 length equals 15 residues. Germline-derived CDR1 and CDR2 are LNHDA and SQIVND (reference sequence). CDR3 DNA sequence: TGTGCCAGTAGTGTAGACAGGGGGGGTCACAATGAGCAGTTCTTC. Its translation is CASSVDRGGHNEQFF.

This clonotype was counted between two and nine times. The rearrangement links TRBV18 to TRBJ2-1; a possible D gene is TRBD1 (6 bases). V lost 4 bases and J lost 5, with 9 bases in between. The germline V gene has CDR1 KGHSH and CDR2 LQKENI. This CDR3 region has 13 residues. The chain's CDR3 is CASSRDTDNEQFF. CDR3 DNA sequence: TGTGCCAGCTCACGGGACACGGACAATGAGCAGTTCTTC.

This chain joins TRBV20-1 and TRBJ2-7, with D perhaps matching TRBD1 or TRBD2 (5 bases each). Germline V gives CDR1 DFQATT, CDR2 SNEGSKA (reference sequence). This CDR3 contains 13 residues. V was trimmed by 1 base and J by 2 bases, leaving 9 bases between them. The CDR3 nucleotides read TGCAGTGCTAGAGCGGGACGGCCCTACGAGCAGTACTTC. Residues: CSARAGRPYEQYF.